This T cell receptor beta chain was identified in a study of T cell repertoires in cytomegalovirus infection. Across the whole study: Newly reported HLA-C-restricted and thoroughly characterized HLA-B-restricted CMV epitopes were employed. Shared public TCR beta signatures pointed to both CMV infection and a matching HLA type. Findings of the study overall: Ex vivo responses were dominated by HLA-C-restricted CMV-specific TCR beta clonotypes. People with CMV and the relevant HLA were identified by cumulative public TCR beta family frequency.

The CDR3 runs to 15 residues. After removal of 8 bases from V and 6 bases from J, the junction contained 12 bases not matched to a gene. Looked up from germline, CDR1 is MGHRA and CDR2 is YSYEKL. The table lists this clonotype with a few counts. What it binds is not known. TCRdb reprocessed the reads via MiXCR and lists one record per CDR3 protein. The sample includes about 900,000 distinct CDR3 sequences, approximately 32% seen only once; the top ten take roughly 12%. The input for sequencing was cultured CD8+ T cells from PBMCs, taken from culture after CMV antigen stimulation. This sequence originates from a human donor in good health (CMV status not recorded). Some clones in this sample may be carry-over from other donors' samples. The chain links TRBV4-1 to TRBJ2-2; 7 bases fit TRBD2. CDR3 sequence: CASGPGPGGAGELFF. The DNA for the CDR3 is TGCGCCAGCGGACCCGGGCCGGGGGGTGCCGGGGAGCTGTTTTTT.